The 21 T cell receptor beta chains below were found in one sample sequenced in a study of cytomegalovirus exposure and HLA in healthy donors (dated by TCRdb to 2016 to 2017). The receptor library was made with the immunoSEQ multiplex PCR assay. The multiplex PCR relied on a mix of 60 forward primers for TCR Vbeta segments and 13 reverse primers for TCR Jbeta segments. As stored in TCRdb, this immuneACCESS dataset retains in-frame rearrangements with V and J assigned. A fraction of the clones does not appear; measured against another copy, unresolved V genes explain less than half of the discrepancy, and the remainder lacks a known reason. The sample table shows under 150,000 clones, and under 85% are seen once. The top ten constitute roughly 3.1% of the sample. The specimen was PBMCs. The receptors stem from a man aged 25 to 40 in good health and CMV-seronegative.

This clone has only a few counts. The rearrangement joins TRBV5-1 to TRBJ2-1; weak D call: TRBD1 (6 bases). Germline-derived CDR1 and CDR2 are SGHRS and YFSETQ. The CDR3 runs 15 residues. The V end was cut by 0 bases, the J end by 5 bases, with 12 bases between. DNA of the CDR3: TGCGCCAGCAGCTTGGCAAAAAACAGGGACAATGAGCAGTTCTTC. Translation: CASSLAKNRDNEQFF.

This clone was counted a few times. The gene calls are TRBV18 and TRBJ2-3, with TRBD2 matching 16 bases. Germline values: CDR1 KGHSH, CDR2 LQKENI. With 5 bases clipped from V and 3 bases from J, the junction kept 2 bases outside the gene matches. The CDR3 has 16 amino acids. The CDR3 DNA reads TGTGCCAGCTCATCGGGACTAGCGGGAGGGACAGATACGCAGTATTTT. Protein: CASSSGLAGGTDTQYF.

The CDR3 bases are TGCAGCGCTAATCCTACAGGGGGCTACGGGGAGACCCAGTACTTC. This translates into CSANPTGGYGETQYF. This chain uses TRBV29-1 with TRBJ2-5; 9 bases line up with TRBD1. The CDR3 extends over 15 amino acids. CDR1 and CDR2 (germline): SQVTM, ANQGSEA. J was trimmed by 5 bases and V by 7 bases; bases with no gene match: 14.

This clone has a handful of counts. It is likely a read error, because the conserved phenylalanine at the end of the CDR3 is missing. This sequence joins TRBV6-4 and TRBJ2-3; 12 bases line up with TRBD1. The CDR3 spans 15 residues. CDR1 is MRHNA and CDR2 is SNTAGT in the germline V gene. The CDR3 DNA sequence: TGTGCCAGCAGTGACGGGACAGGGGGCACAGATACTCAGTATTGT. This translates into CASSDGTGGTDTQYC.

This rearrangement joins TRBV4-3 to TRBJ2-6, with D uncertain. The germline gives CDR1 LGHNA, CDR2 YSLEER. The CDR3 is 17 residues long. The V end was cut by 0 bases, the J end by 1 base, with 10 bases between. This CDR3 is CASSQDLPVSGANVLTF. In nucleotides, the CDR3 is TGCGCCAGCAGCCAAGATCTCCCAGTGTCTGGGGCCAACGTCCTGACTTTC.

The rearrangement joins TRBV9 to TRBJ2-7, with 12 bases matching TRBD1. This CDR3 region has 16 residues. Germline V gene lookup returns CDR1 SGDLS and CDR2 YYNGEE. V was pared by 3 bases and J by 5 bases, with 9 bases of the junction left unmatched. CDR3 in DNA: TGTGCCAGCAGCGCCCTCCCGGGACAGGGGGCCAACGAGCAGTACTTC. This encodes CASSALPGQGANEQYF.

CDR3 nucleotide sequence: TGTGCCAGCAGTGAATTTCTAGCCGGGGGGACCTTC. Protein: CASSEFLAGGTF. The rearrangement links TRBV2 to TRBJ1-2; D may be TRBD1 (5 bases). The CDR3 is made up of 12 amino acids. V was shortened by 2 bases and J by 14 bases, with 15 bases between the two germline ends. Germline V gives CDR1 SNHLY, CDR2 FYNNEI.

The V and J genes are TRBV1 and TRBJ2-1; TRBD2, as called in the table, went unchecked against the DNA. TRBV1 is a pseudogene locus. The CDR3 is 18 amino acids. The chain's CDR3 is CTSSQDWTSYSSYNEQFF. The CDR3 nucleotides are TGCACCAGCAGCCAAGATTGGACTAGCTATAGCTCCTACAATGAGCAGTTCTTC.

The chain is built from TRBV10-2 and TRBJ2-7, with 7 positions matching TRBD1. The V segment lost 3 bases and the J segment 0 bases; nucleotides outside the gene matches: 11. CDR1 is WSHSY and CDR2 is SAAADI in the germline V gene. The CDR3 totals 17 residues. CDR3 amino acids: CASSDPSEGASSYEQYF. The CDR3 coding sequence is TGCGCCAGCAGTGACCCAAGCGAGGGGGCAAGCTCCTACGAGCAGTACTTC.

This clone was detected only a few times. The rearrangement links TRBV5-6 to TRBJ2-7; D is ambiguous. Looked up from germline, CDR1 is SGHDT and CDR2 is YYEEEE. V lost 4 bases and J 3 bases, leaving 11 bases between the germline ends. CDR3 length: 13 residues. CDR3 DNA: TGTGCCAGCAGCCTTAAAGGAGACTACGAGCAGTACTTC. This gives the protein CASSLKGDYEQYF.

V and J are TRBV13 and TRBJ2-3, with TRBD2 identical over 7 bases. The J segment lost 1 base and the V segment lost 5 bases, leaving 12 bases of the junction unmatched. Per the germline V gene, CDR1 is PRHDT and CDR2 is FYEKMQ (reference sequence). The CDR3 has 17 residues. The CDR3 DNA follows: TGTGCCAGCAGCCCCGGAGGCCTAGCGGACCGCACAGATACGCAGTATTTT. It encodes CASSPGGLADRTDTQYF.

The chain has TRBV30 and TRBJ2-3, with D possibly TRBD2 on 6 matching bases. The V gene's germline CDR1 is GTSNPN and CDR2 SVGIG (reference sequence). The CDR3 covers 13 residues. Trimming took off 4 bases at V and 1 base at J, with 9 bases between the two ends. CDR3 sequence: CAWNPGGTDTQYF. The CDR3 region has the DNA TGTGCCTGGAATCCGGGAGGCACAGATACGCAGTATTTT.

This clone was recorded a few times. The DNA for the CDR3 is TGTGCCAGCAGAGACTACAGGGATCGAGGTTCACCCCTCCACTTT. Its protein is CASRDYRDRGSPLHF. The chain employs TRBV2 and TRBJ1-6; possible D gene TRBD1, 6 bases. Per the germline V gene, CDR1 is SNHLY and CDR2 is FYNNEI. V was cut by 6 bases and J by 9 bases, with 18 bases left in between. The CDR3 spans 15 residues.

This clone was found once. The chain employs TRBV6-5 and TRBJ2-2, with 11 bases identical to TRBD1. Germline V gene data show CDR1 as MNHEY and CDR2 as SVGAGI. The CDR3 extends over 15 amino acids. The junction had 5 bases not matched to a gene; V was cut back by 5 bases and J by 6 bases. The CDR3 sequence is CASSTGQGAAGELFF. CDR3 DNA: TGTGCCAGCAGTACCGGACAGGGGGCCGCCGGGGAGCTGTTTTTT.

This clone showed up just a few times. The chain recombines TRBV5-1 with TRBJ2-7; 11 positions match TRBD2. The CDR3 spans 15 residues. Germline CDR1 is SGHRS and CDR2 is YFSETQ. The ends lost 3 bases at V and 4 bases at J; junction bases unmatched: 6. The CDR3 is CASSSPTSGTYEQYF. CDR3 sequence (DNA): TGCGCCAGCAGCTCACCGACTAGCGGGACATACGAGCAGTACTTC.

The chain couples TRBV27 to TRBJ2-2, with D perhaps matching TRBD2 (6 bases). The CDR3 covers 14 residues. The germline V and J ends were trimmed by 6 bases and 1 base, with 9 bases remaining between them. CDR1 and CDR2 (germline): MNHEY, SMNVEV (reference sequence). The CDR3 spells CASSWRENTGELFF. The CDR3, as DNA: TGTGCCAGCAGCTGGCGGGAGAACACCGGGGAGCTGTTTTTT.

The chain employs TRBV27 and TRBJ2-7, with 8 bases fitting TRBD1. Germline lookup yields CDR1 MNHEY and CDR2 SMNVEV (reference sequence). This CDR3 contains 14 residues. The trim removed 4 bases at V and 4 bases at J, leaving 6 bases unmatched. CDR3 bases: TGTGCCAGCAGTTCCCAGGGGGCGCGGTACGAGCAGTACTTC. Residues: CASSSQGARYEQYF.

CDR3 amino acids: CASSLGQGPENEQFF. The DNA for the CDR3 is TGTGCCAGCAGCTTGGGACAGGGGCCTGAGAATGAGCAGTTCTTC. The chain joins TRBV7-8 to TRBJ2-1; 10 bases map to TRBD1. This CDR3 has 15 residues. Unmatched junction bases numbered 6, after V lost 3 bases and J lost 7 bases. Germline V lookup: CDR1 SGHVS, CDR2 FQNEAQ.

This chain links TRBV28 with TRBJ1-3; 7 nucleotides align to TRBD1. V shed 4 bases, J shed 2 bases, and the junction held 5 bases outside the gene matches. Germline values: CDR1 MDHEN, CDR2 SYDVKM. The CDR3 has 15 amino acids. CDR3 DNA: TGTGCCAGCAGTTACACAGGGGTAACTGGAAACACCATATATTTT. Amino acids: CASSYTGVTGNTIYF.

The chain uses TRBV28 and TRBJ2-7; 7 bases are a match to TRBD1. The CDR3 has 14 amino acids. J gave up 7 bases and V 2 bases, and 8 bases lay outside the gene matches. Germline CDR1 is MDHEN and CDR2 is SYDVKM. The CDR3 bases are TGTGCCAGCAGTTTAAGTCGACAGGGCCAAGAGCAGTACTTC. Its protein is CASSLSRQGQEQYF.

The chain has TRBV4-3 and TRBJ2-3, with 9 bases matching TRBD1. CDR1 is LGHNA, CDR2 YSLEER, per germline. This CDR3 is built from 13 residues. Losses at the gene ends were 4 bases for V and 6 bases for J; bases not matched to a gene: 2. In DNA form, the CDR3 reads TGCGCCAGCAGCCTACAGGGGGCGGATACGCAGTATTTT. This translates into CASSLQGADTQYF.